One and the same sample provided the 22 T cell receptor beta chains below, sequenced in a study of blood T cells in healthy people across ages. It was with a sample-barcoded 5' primer and a J-beta primer mix that a second PCR of roughly 6 to 12 cycles was run. TCRdb re-derived calls from the 5' RACE reads in MiXCR, one entry per CDR3 protein. Of some 690,000 distinct CDR3 sequences listed, about 20% were seen once; the top ten hold roughly a fifth. Sample: blood. The receptors stem from a man between 65 and 85 years old in good health.

This clonotype came up many times. The CDR3 DNA reads TGTGCCAGCAGCCAAGGGAAAGTCAACTATGGCTACACCTTC. Amino acid sequence: CASSQGKVNYGYTF. J is TRBJ1-2 and V is TRBV3-1, with D hard to call. The CDR3 loop spans 14 amino acids. CDR1 is LGHDT, CDR2 YNNKEL, per germline (reference sequence). V lost 1 base, J lost 2 bases, and 8 bases lay in between.

The sample holds a few counts of this clonotype. The V call is TRBV20-1, the J call TRBJ1-1; 7 positions match TRBD1. Germline loops: CDR1 DFQATT, CDR2 SNEGSKA (reference sequence). J gave up 8 bases and V 3 bases, and 9 bases lay outside the gene matches. The CDR3 spans 13 residues. The CDR3 here is CSARPTGASEAFF. The CDR3 DNA sequence: TGCAGTGCTAGGCCTACAGGGGCGTCCGAAGCTTTCTTT.

This clonotype has just a few counts. This chain uses TRBV19 with TRBJ1-5; 10 nucleotides match TRBD1. This CDR3 spans 16 amino acids. With 9 bases clipped from V and 6 bases from J, the junction kept 14 bases outside the gene matches. The V gene's germline CDR1 is LNHDA and CDR2 SQIVND (reference sequence). In DNA form, the CDR3 reads TGTGCCAGCCGGGACAGGGGTACAATTAACGCTCAGCCCCAGCATTTT. Protein product: CASRDRGTINAQPQHF.

Ten or more counts support this clonotype. The chain employs TRBV6-6 and TRBJ1-6; tentative D call: TRBD1 (5 bases). V was shortened by 8 bases and J by 7 bases, with 15 bases between the two germline ends. Germline values: CDR1 MNHNY, CDR2 SVGAGI (reference sequence). The CDR3 has 14 residues. The DNA of the CDR3 is TGTGCCAGCGCCCAGGGTTTGGGAAATTCACCCCTCCACTTT. Protein product: CASAQGLGNSPLHF.

The genes are TRBV18 and TRBJ2-3, with a weak D call TRBD2 (5 bases). The CDR3 extends over 14 amino acids. With 1 base removed from V and 6 bases from J, the gap between germline ends came to 11 bases. The germline CDR1 and CDR2 sequences are KGHSH and LQKENI. The CDR3 DNA reads as TGTGCCAGCTCACCACTCGGGTGGAGGGATACGCAGTATTTT. Protein sequence: CASSPLGWRDTQYF.

The chain links TRBV12-3 or TRBV12-4 to TRBJ1-1, with 8 bases aligning to TRBD1. CDR3 length: 16 residues. The junction had 7 bases not matched to a gene; V was cut back by 3 bases and J by 1 base. CDR3 nucleotides: TGTGCCAGCAGTTTTGCCGGGACAGGAACGAACACTGAAGCTTTCTTT. Amino acid sequence: CASSFAGTGTNTEAFF.

This rearrangement joins TRBV27 to TRBJ1-1, with 10 bases identical to TRBD1. The CDR3 runs to 14 residues. V lost 6 bases to trimming and J lost 4 bases; unmatched junction nucleotides: 5. Germline values: CDR1 MNHEY, CDR2 SMNVEV (reference sequence). The CDR3 coding sequence is TGTGCCAGCAGCCAGGACAGGGGGGGCACTGAAGCTTTCTTT. Protein sequence: CASSQDRGGTEAFF.

The V and J genes are TRBV12-3 or TRBV12-4 and TRBJ2-5, with 9 bases that match TRBD1. TRBJ2-7 matches the DNA end more closely, so the J call is doubtful. The CDR3 sequence is 14 residues long. The CDR3 spells CASRTGTGHHEQYF. CDR3 bases: TGTGCCAGCAGAACCGGGACAGGGCACCACGAGCAGTACTTC.

J is TRBJ2-5 and V is TRBV25-1, with 9 bases lining up with TRBD1. The V segment lost 6 bases and the J segment 2 bases; nucleotides outside the gene matches: 4. This CDR3 has 14 residues. The germline CDR1 and CDR2 sequences are MGHDK and SYGVNS. Here the CDR3 DNA reads TGTGCCAGCAGATCAGGGACAGGGCAAGAGACCCAGTACTTC. The encoded protein is CASRSGTGQETQYF. Drawing the rest from reference TRBV25-1 and TRBJ2-5, the complete variable domain is EADIYQTPRYLVIGTGKKITLECSQTMGHDKMYWYQQDPGMELHLIHYSYGVNSTEKGDLSSESTVSRIRTEHFPLTLESARPSHTSQYLCASRSGTGQETQYFGPGTRLLVL.

This chain uses TRBV7-2 with TRBJ2-4; D possibly corresponds to TRBD2 (6 bases). Trimming removed 5 bases from V and 12 bases from J, with 20 bases in between. The CDR3 covers 14 residues. Germline CDR1 reads SGHTA; CDR2 reads FQGNSA. This CDR3 is CASSVGTGFGDQYF. For the CDR3, the DNA is TGTGCCAGCAGCGTCGGGACTGGGTTTGGGGATCAGTACTTC.

CDR3: CASRRGAQQETQYF. Written as DNA, the CDR3 is TGTGCCAGCAGGAGGGGGGCCCAACAAGAGACCCAGTACTTC. V gene TRBV7-6 combines with J gene TRBJ2-5, with D possibly called TRBD1 or TRBD2 (6 bases each). V lost 6 bases and J 2 bases, leaving 13 bases between the germline ends. The CDR3 contains 14 residues. CDR1 is SGHVS and CDR2 is FNYEAQ in the germline V gene.

J is TRBJ2-1 and V is TRBV2, with D perhaps matching TRBD2 (5 bases). The length of the CDR3 is 12 residues. Germline V gives CDR1 SNHLY, CDR2 FYNNEI. The V end lost 7 bases, the J end lost 8 bases, and 12 bases lay between the germline ends. The CDR3 loop is CASTPRGYEQFF. The CDR3 nucleotides are TGTGCCAGCACCCCTCGAGGGTATGAGCAGTTCTTC.

J is TRBJ1-1 and V is TRBV2; D possibly corresponds to TRBD1 (5 bases). Germline loops: CDR1 SNHLY, CDR2 FYNNEI. The CDR3 length is 13 residues. The V end lost 5 bases, the J end lost 10 bases, and 17 bases lay between the germline ends. The CDR3 region has the DNA TGTGCCAGCAGTCCCGACAGTCCCGGCGGAGCTTTCTTT. Amino acids: CASSPDSPGGAFF.

The J gene is TRBJ2-3, the V gene TRBV29-1; possible D gene TRBD1, 5 bases. The CDR3 length is 14 residues. Between the trimmed V and J ends, which lost 1 base and 5 bases, there was a span of 13 bases. In germline, CDR1 is SQVTM, CDR2 ANQGSEA. For the CDR3, the DNA is TGCAGCGTTGAAGTCCAGCAGGGTTTAGATACGCAGTATTTT. Protein product: CSVEVQQGLDTQYF.

The CDR3 region has the DNA TGTGCTAGTGGCCCGGGACTAGCGGGAGGGAATGAGCAGTTCTTC. It codes for CASGPGLAGGNEQFF. This chain connects TRBV12-5 to TRBJ2-1; 16 nucleotides line up with TRBD2. Germline CDR1 reads LGHNT; CDR2 reads FRNRAP. CDR3 length equals 15 residues. Trimming removed 6 bases from V and 7 bases from J; junction bases left unmatched: 3.

There are a few counts of this clonotype. J is TRBJ2-2 and V is TRBV29-1, with D unclear. This CDR3 has 16 residues. Looked up from germline, CDR1 is SQVTM and CDR2 is ANQGSEA. V was clipped by 5 bases and J by 0 bases, with 16 bases between them. The CDR3 bases are TGCAGCGTTTCCCTACTTGACGGACCGAACACCGGGGAGCTGTTTTTT. Translating gives CSVSLLDGPNTGELFF.

This clonotype occurred a few times. J is TRBJ1-2 and V is TRBV28; D unresolved. Germline V gives CDR1 MDHEN, CDR2 SYDVKM. The CDR3 extends over 13 amino acids. The germline V and J ends were trimmed by 8 bases and 0 bases, with 10 bases remaining between them. The CDR3: CASGRKTNYGYTF. The CDR3 region has the DNA TGTGCCAGCGGTAGAAAAACTAACTATGGCTACACCTTC.

The chain links TRBV10-3 to TRBJ2-7, with 10 bases fitting TRBD1. Germline V gives CDR1 ENHRY, CDR2 SYGVKD. This CDR3 contains 13 residues. V lost 8 bases and J lost 5; bases outside the gene matches: 6. This chain's CDR3 is CAIGTGEINEQYF. In DNA form, the CDR3 reads TGTGCCATCGGGACAGGGGAAATCAACGAGCAGTACTTC.

This clonotype was seen more than once but under ten times. V and J are TRBV5-1 and TRBJ2-3; TRBD1 matches 7 bases. Per the germline V gene, CDR1 is SGHRS and CDR2 is YFSETQ. J gave up 1 base and V 3 bases, and 8 bases lay outside the gene matches. This CDR3 has 16 residues. The CDR3 loop reads CASSSITGVGTDTQYF. As DNA, the CDR3 is TGCGCCAGCAGCTCGATTACAGGGGTCGGCACAGATACGCAGTATTTT. Variable domain in full (rest from reference TRBV5-1 and TRBJ2-3): KAGVTQTPRYLIKTRGQQVTLSCSPISGHRSVSWYQQTPGQGLQFLFEYFSETQRNKGNFPGRFSGRQFSNSRSEMNVSTLELGDSALYLCASSSITGVGTDTQYFGPGTRLTVL.

CDR3 sequence: CASSLDFVDEQYF. As DNA, the CDR3 is TGTGCCAGCAGCTTAGACTTTGTGGACGAGCAGTACTTC. J is TRBJ2-7 and V is TRBV13, with unresolved D. Germline V gene lookup returns CDR1 PRHDT and CDR2 FYEKMQ (reference sequence). The V end was cut by 1 base, the J end by 5 bases, with 9 bases between. The CDR3 is made up of 13 amino acids.

Concerning this clonotype: At one end the junction does not follow the germline gene, possibly because of a read error. V is TRBV6-5 and J is TRBJ2-7; D gene unclear. Germline values: CDR1 MNHEY, CDR2 SVGAGI. The CDR3 extends over 13 amino acids. CDR3 in DNA: TGTGCCAGCAGGGAAGACCGATACTACGGGCAGTACTTC. This translates into CASREDRYYGQYF.

This clonotype was detected many times. This CDR3 reads CASSQDLLVNTEAFF. Here the CDR3 DNA reads TGTGCCAGCAGCCAAGACCTCTTGGTGAACACTGAAGCTTTCTTT. The chain recombines TRBV3-1 with TRBJ1-1; D is unclear. CDR3 length: 15 residues. The germline V gene has CDR1 LGHDT and CDR2 YNNKEL (reference sequence). Trimming removed 0 bases from V and 0 bases from J, with 8 bases in between.